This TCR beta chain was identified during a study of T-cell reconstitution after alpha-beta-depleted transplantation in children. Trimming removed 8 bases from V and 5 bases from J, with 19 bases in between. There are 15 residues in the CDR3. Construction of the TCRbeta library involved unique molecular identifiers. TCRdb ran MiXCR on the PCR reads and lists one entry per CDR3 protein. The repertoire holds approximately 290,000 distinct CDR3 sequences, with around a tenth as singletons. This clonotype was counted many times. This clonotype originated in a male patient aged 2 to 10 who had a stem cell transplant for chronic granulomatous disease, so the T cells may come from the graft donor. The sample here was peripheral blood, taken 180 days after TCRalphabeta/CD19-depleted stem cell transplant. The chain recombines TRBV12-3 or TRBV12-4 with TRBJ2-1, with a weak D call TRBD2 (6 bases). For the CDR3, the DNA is TGTGCCAGCCATCTGGGCCTAGCGAGGAACAATGAGCAGTTCTTC. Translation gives CASHLGLARNNEQFF.